These 27 T cell receptor beta chains came from one sample sequenced in a study of blood T cell repertoires in COVID-19. Generated by immunoSEQ multiplex PCR, the TCRdb table keeps only in-frame clones and is missing some. The top ten hold about 3.9% of the sample, which has 330,000 or so clones, about nine tenths seen once. The sample consisted of peripheral blood. These receptors were taken from an older woman with COVID-19, enrolled during active disease.

The CDR3 sequence: CASSYPTGFVSPLHF. DNA for the CDR3: TGTGCCAGTAGTTACCCGACAGGCTTCGTTTCACCCCTCCACTTT. The rearrangement uses TRBV19 and TRBJ1-6; the D gene is possibly TRBD1 (6 bases). This CDR3 region has 15 residues. From germline, CDR1 is LNHDA and CDR2 SQIVND (reference sequence). Trimming pared 5 bases from V and 9 bases from J, leaving 17 bases between.

Comments on this clone: The junction and the germline gene differ at one end; a read error may be behind it. The chain uses TRBV7-2 and TRBJ1-2; D perhaps matches TRBD1 (6 bases). The CDR3 is made up of 12 amino acids. CDR1 is SGHTA and CDR2 is FQGNSA in the germline V gene. The DNA of the CDR3 is TGTGCCAGCAGCTTAATGGGCAGGGGCTTTCCCTTC. Translated, it gives CASSLMGRGFPF.

This chain joins TRBV4-1 and TRBJ2-3; the D gene is possibly TRBD2 (6 bases). Germline CDR1 and CDR2: MGHRA and YSYEKL. V dropped 3 bases and J dropped 5 bases, with 15 bases sitting between them. The length of the CDR3 is 15 residues. The CDR3, as DNA: TGCGCCAGCAGCCAGGGACTCCCCCTAGGAGATACGCAGTATTTT. It is translated as CASSQGLPLGDTQYF.

V usage is TRBV7-5 and J usage is TRBJ2-1; the table assigns TRBD1, which was not confirmed against the DNA. TRBV7-5 is reported as a pseudogene. This CDR3 is built from 13 residues. CDR3 region: CVRSLAGSNEQFF. Written as DNA, the CDR3 is TGTGTCAGAAGCCTCGCAGGGTCCAATGAGCAGTTCTTC.

The chain links TRBV7-2 to TRBJ2-7; 10 bases are shared with TRBD1. V was clipped by 5 bases and J by 4 bases; unmatched bases: 11. The CDR3 loop spans 16 amino acids. Germline CDR1 is SGHTA and CDR2 is FQGNSA. CDR3 nucleotides: TGTGCCAGCAGCGGGGGGTCGACAGGGGGCTTGTACGAGCAGTACTTC. This codes for CASSGGSTGGLYEQYF.

The chain joins TRBV2 to TRBJ2-3; TRBD2 matches 8 bases. V lost 8 bases and J lost 7; bases outside the gene matches: 11. Per germline, CDR1 SNHLY and CDR2 FYNNEI. The CDR3 covers 14 residues. The chain's CDR3 is CASGGRGASNTQYF. The CDR3, as DNA: TGTGCCAGCGGAGGGCGGGGGGCATCGAATACGCAGTATTTT. The full variable domain, rest sourced from reference TRBV2 and TRBJ2-3, is EPEVTQTPSHQVTQMGQEVILRCVPISNHLYFYWYRQILGQKVEFLVSFYNNEISEKSEIFDDQFSVERPDGSNFTLKIRSTKLEDSAMYFCASGGRGASNTQYFGPGTRLTVL.

The J gene is TRBJ1-3, the V gene TRBV6-5; D is unclear. Germline V gives CDR1 MNHEY, CDR2 SVGAGI. With 7 bases removed from V and 7 bases from J, the gap between germline ends came to 20 bases. The CDR3 contains 15 residues. This chain's CDR3 is CASTPIARGPNTIYF. The CDR3 DNA reads TGTGCCAGCACCCCAATAGCTAGAGGTCCGAACACCATATATTTT.

The rearrangement uses TRBV7-3 and TRBJ1-1, with D possibly matching TRBD1 (5 bases). Trimming pared 3 bases from V and 0 bases from J, leaving 5 bases between. Per the germline V gene, CDR1 is SGHTA and CDR2 is FQGTGA. The CDR3 runs 13 residues. CDR3 protein: CASSLDMNTEAFF. The DNA for the CDR3 is TGTGCCAGCAGCTTGGACATGAACACTGAAGCTTTCTTT.

This clone was counted once. This chain links TRBV3-1 (or the pseudogene TRBV3-2) with TRBJ2-7, with D possibly matching TRBD2 (6 bases). V lost 4 bases, J lost 6 bases, and 10 bases lay in between. The germline CDR1 and CDR2 sequences are LGHDT and YNNKEL (reference sequence). The CDR3 runs to 12 residues. The CDR3 nucleotides read TGTGCCAGCAGCCTAATCGGGGGCGAGCAGTACTTC. The encoded protein is CASSLIGGEQYF.

This clone was seen a few times. The chain uses TRBV4-1 and TRBJ1-2; 7 nucleotides align to TRBD1. The germline CDR1 and CDR2 sequences are MGHRA and YSYEKL. The CDR3 totals 13 residues. The V segment lost 4 bases and the J segment 4 bases; nucleotides outside the gene matches: 3. The CDR3 loop is CASSPGGFYGYTF. Here the CDR3 DNA reads TGCGCCAGCAGCCCAGGGGGATTCTATGGCTACACCTTC.

The count of this clone is one. The chain employs TRBV18 and TRBJ1-1; D not certain. There are 12 residues in the CDR3. Between the trimmed V and J ends, which lost 2 bases and 11 bases, there was a span of 12 bases. The V gene's germline CDR1 is KGHSH and CDR2 LQKENI. The CDR3 reads CASSPSGGEAFF. The CDR3 DNA is TGTGCCAGCTCACCATCGGGCGGGGAGGCTTTCTTT. Full variable domain (outside the CDR3, taken from reference TRBV18 and TRBJ1-1): NAGVMQNPRHLVRRRGQEARLRCSPMKGHSHVYWYRQLPEEGLKFMVYLQKENIIDESGMPKERFSAEFPKEGPSILRIQQVVRGDSAAYFCASSPSGGEAFFGQGTRLTVV.

The chain links TRBV9 to TRBJ2-4; 8 positions match TRBD1. Germline CDR1 is SGDLS and CDR2 is YYNGEE. The CDR3 covers 15 residues. The trim removed 1 base at V and 1 base at J, leaving 1 base unmatched. CDR3 sequence: CASSVQGAAKNIQYF. As DNA, the CDR3 is TGTGCCAGCAGCGTACAGGGGGCTGCCAAAAACATTCAGTACTTC. The whole variable domain, remainder taken from reference TRBV9 and TRBJ2-4, is DSGVTQTPKHLITATGQRVTLRCSPRSGDLSVYWYQQSLDQGLQFLIQYYNGEERAKGNILERFSAQQFPDLHSELNLSSLELGDSALYFCASSVQGAAKNIQYFGAGTRLSVL.

The rearrangement links TRBV18 to TRBJ2-5, with 10 positions matching TRBD1. Germline CDR1 is KGHSH and CDR2 is LQKENI. The CDR3 length is 16 residues. Trimming at V came to 5 bases and at J to 4 bases, leaving 10 bases not matched to a gene. The CDR3 region has the DNA TGTGCCAGCTCAACCCGAACCGGGACAGGGGTAGAGACCCAGTACTTC. Amino acid sequence: CASSTRTGTGVETQYF.

The rearrangement uses TRBV19 and TRBJ1-1; D is undetermined. The V and J ends lost 4 bases and 0 bases respectively, with 6 bases between them. This CDR3 is 13 amino acids long. Germline V gives CDR1 LNHDA, CDR2 SQIVND (reference sequence). CDR3 residues: CASSRSLNTEAFF. CDR3 sequence (DNA): TGTGCCAGTAGTAGGAGTTTGAACACTGAAGCTTTCTTT.

The chain has TRBV2 and TRBJ2-5; D is ambiguous. V was cut by 7 bases and J by 5 bases, with 17 bases left in between. CDR3 length equals 14 residues. Germline V lookup: CDR1 SNHLY, CDR2 FYNNEI. CDR3 bases: TGTGCCAGCAAAGTTGTAGCCTCCGTTGAGACCCAGTACTTC. The encoded protein is CASKVVASVETQYF.

Regarding this clone: Other DNA sequences in this sample translate to the same CDR3. The gene calls are TRBV5-1 and TRBJ2-7; 9 bases line up with TRBD1. The CDR3 spans 15 residues. After removal of 0 bases from V and 2 bases from J, the junction contained 3 bases not matched to a gene. Looked up from germline, CDR1 is SGHRS and CDR2 is YFSETQ. The CDR3 loop reads CASSLGGTGTYEQYF. The CDR3, as DNA: TGCGCCAGCAGCTTGGGAGGGACAGGGACCTACGAGCAGTACTTC.

The J gene is TRBJ1-1, the V gene TRBV6-5; D is undetermined. This CDR3 is built from 13 residues. Germline V gene sequence: CDR1 MNHEY, CDR2 SVGAGI. Trimming pared 5 bases from V and 6 bases from J, leaving 13 bases between. CDR3 DNA: TGTGCCAGCAGTCGGACGAACGGGGCTGAAGCTTTCTTT. It codes for CASSRTNGAEAFF.

This rearrangement joins TRBV6-6 to TRBJ2-6; TRBD1 might be the D (6 bases). Germline V CDR1 and CDR2: MNHNY, SVGAGI (reference sequence). The CDR3 runs to 16 residues. The V gene lost 5 bases and the J gene lost 0 bases, with 11 bases spanning the gap. CDR3: CASSRDTYSGANVLTF. For the CDR3, the DNA is TGTGCCAGCAGTAGGGACACCTACTCTGGGGCCAACGTCCTGACTTTC.

The chain recombines TRBV6-5 with TRBJ2-7; D gene uncertain. This CDR3 spans 11 amino acids. V lost 9 bases and J lost 3, with 9 bases in between. CDR1 is MNHEY and CDR2 is SVGAGI in the germline V gene. The CDR3 DNA sequence: TGTGCCAGTAGCCGTGGCTACGAGCAGTACTTC. Amino acids: CASSRGYEQYF.

The gene calls are TRBV5-1 and TRBJ1-6; D might be TRBD1 (5 bases). The CDR3 has 15 amino acids. The V and J ends lost 1 base and 0 bases respectively, with 5 bases between them. CDR1 is SGHRS and CDR2 is YFSETQ in the germline V gene. The CDR3 region is CASSLTGSYNSPLHF. DNA of the CDR3: TGCGCCAGCAGCTTGACAGGCTCCTATAATTCACCCCTCCACTTT.

V gene TRBV27 combines with J gene TRBJ1-2, with a tentative D call TRBD1 (5 bases). V gave up 6 bases and J gave up 1 base, with 18 bases separating them. Germline CDR1 MNHEY, CDR2 SMNVEV (reference sequence). The CDR3 extends over 16 amino acids. CDR3 in amino acids: CASRLRSGSFNYGYTF. CDR3 in DNA: TGTGCCAGCAGGCTCCGATCAGGGTCATTTAACTATGGCTACACCTTC.

J is TRBJ1-1 and V is TRBV27; 9 bases are shared with TRBD1. Germline V gene lookup returns CDR1 MNHEY and CDR2 SMNVEV (reference sequence). The CDR3 is made up of 19 amino acids. With 6 bases clipped from V and 1 base from J, the junction kept 18 bases outside the gene matches. For the CDR3, the DNA is TGTGCCAGCAGCGCCCACAACACAGGGGGCGCGGGGAGGAACACTGAAGCTTTCTTT. Its protein product is CASSAHNTGGAGRNTEAFF.

The sample holds one count of this clone. The V gene is TRBV27, the J gene TRBJ1-1; D call uncertain. The CDR3 loop spans 14 amino acids. Germline CDR1 is MNHEY and CDR2 is SMNVEV (reference sequence). The germline V and J ends were trimmed by 5 bases and 9 bases, with 19 bases remaining between them. This CDR3 reads CASSQSDGTGKAFF. The CDR3 DNA sequence: TGTGCCAGCAGTCAGTCCGACGGCACGGGTAAAGCTTTCTTT.

This chain links TRBV9 with TRBJ1-2; weak D call: TRBD1 (6 bases). The CDR3 has 17 amino acids. Trimming left V 4 bases short and J 0 bases short, with 19 bases between. Germline-derived CDR1 and CDR2 are SGDLS and YYNGEE. The CDR3 is CASSLRGGGGTNYGYTF. Here the CDR3 DNA reads TGTGCCAGCAGCTTGAGGGGGGGTGGAGGAACTAACTATGGCTACACCTTC.

The V gene is TRBV19, the J gene TRBJ2-1; D might be TRBD1 (6 bases). V shed 3 bases and J shed 1 base, with 10 bases lying between them. The CDR3 has 15 amino acids. CDR1 is LNHDA and CDR2 is SQIVND in the germline V gene (reference sequence). DNA for the CDR3: TGTGCCAGTAGTATGGGCACAGGGTCCTACAATGAGCAGTTCTTC. Its translation is CASSMGTGSYNEQFF.

The chain has TRBV5-1 and TRBJ1-5; weak D call: TRBD1 (6 bases). CDR1 is SGHRS and CDR2 is YFSETQ in the germline V gene. The CDR3 contains 14 residues. V lost 4 bases, J lost 3 bases, and 11 bases lay in between. Here the CDR3 DNA reads TGCGCCAGCAGCCTCGGACAGCACAATCAGCCCCAGCATTTT. Its translation: CASSLGQHNQPQHF.

V gene TRBV19 combines with J gene TRBJ2-2; 8 nucleotides line up with TRBD2. The ends lost 5 bases at V and 6 bases at J; junction bases unmatched: 8. In germline, CDR1 is LNHDA, CDR2 SQIVND (reference sequence). This CDR3 region has 15 residues. The CDR3 loop is CASSGVGRAAGELFF. CDR3 bases: TGTGCCAGTAGTGGGGTCGGGAGGGCGGCCGGGGAGCTGTTTTTT.